This TCR beta chain was recovered during a study of OX40 agonist ivuxolimab in advanced cancers. The CDR3 has 16 amino acids. The germline CDR1 and CDR2 sequences are SGHNT and YYREEE (reference sequence). J gave up 5 bases and V 4 bases, and 11 bases lay outside the gene matches. If patients had autoimmune disease history or systemic immunosuppression, they were excluded. The protocol was immunoSEQ multiplex PCR, while the TCRdb copy is restricted to in-frame clones and leaves out a portion. The top ten clones hold approximately 2.4% of a sample with roughly 73,000 clones, under 90% of them seen once.

V gene TRBV5-4 combines with J gene TRBJ1-1, with TRBD1 matching 10 bases. Sample: CD4+ or CD8+ T cells sorted from blood, taken in a trial of the OX40 agonist ivuxolimab. This sequence originates from an adult with an advanced solid tumor such as melanoma, head and neck, liver or kidney cancer. DNA of the CDR3: TGTGCCAGCAGCCTCCGGGACAGGGGCTTGGGGACTGAAGCTTTCTTT. Its protein product is CASSLRDRGLGTEAFF.